This T cell receptor (beta chain) was identified during a study of cytomegalovirus exposure and HLA in healthy donors. On the study more broadly: The 100 to 150 validation repertoires and the roughly 680 first-cohort repertoires shared a platform, a later analysis reported.

V was cut by 5 bases and J by 12 bases, with 17 bases left in between. Germline V lookup: CDR1 SGHAT, CDR2 FQNNGV. The CDR3 extends over 12 amino acids. It was the roughly 130-subject validation cohort, separate from the approximately 670-subject first cohort, to which the donors belonged. The study's findings and limits: TCR beta chains numbering 164 were designated cytomegalovirus-associated.

Comments on this clone: No antigen is known for it.

Clones were read by immunoSEQ multiplex PCR, and TCRdb kept only the in-frame ones, dropping some. This table has 150,000 to 200,000 clones, approximately 80% appearing once. Sequences were obtained from PBMCs. The chain is built from TRBV11-2 and TRBJ2-7; D gene uncertain. The clonotype was recovered from a man aged 18 to 29 in good health and CMV-seropositive. DNA of the CDR3: TGTGCCAGCAGCGCTTCTCCGGCAGACTCGTACTTC. This translates into CASSASPADSYF.